This TCR beta chain was obtained from a study of T cells in Graves' hyperthyroidism and ophthalmopathy. The study's findings and limits: Ophthalmopathy and stable hyperthyroidism were separated by a 13 V-J model. Expanded thyroid clonotypes (above 0.001) were mostly also found in blood.

Clinical symptoms, serum thyroxine, TRAb, thyroid ultrasound and orbital computed tomography established diagnosis. Researchers took RNA transcripts and amplified the TCR beta CDR3 regions from them. TCR CDR3 underwent first-round RT-PCR with the HTBI primer set. TCRdb reprocessed the multiplex PCR reads via MiXCR and lists one record per CDR3 protein. The sample shows around 56,000 distinct CDR3 sequences, roughly 49% of them seen only once. As concerns this clonotype: The antigen is unknown.

Per the germline V gene, CDR1 is SGDLS and CDR2 is YYNGEE. Between the trimmed V and J ends, which lost 4 bases and 4 bases, there was a span of 13 bases. CDR3 length: 14 amino acids. The sample taken for sequencing was blood. The origin of this receptor is a woman aged 25-40 years with Graves' ophthalmopathy. The rearrangement joins TRBV9 to TRBJ2-3, with D perhaps TRBD2 (5 bases). Written as DNA, the CDR3 is TGTGCCAGCAGCCCAGGAGGTTTCGCAGATACGCAGTATTTT. It encodes CASSPGGFADTQYF.